This T cell receptor beta chain was profiled in a study of T-cell reconstitution after alpha-beta-depleted transplantation in children. J was trimmed by 7 bases and V by 2 bases; bases with no gene match: 4. Germline V gene sequence: CDR1 KGHSH, CDR2 LQKENI. The CDR3 loop spans 14 amino acids. Molecular barcoding with unique molecular identifiers was used for the TCRbeta library. One entry per CDR3 protein, called by TCRdb with MiXCR from the PCR reads. The sample yields around 600,000 distinct CDR3 sequences, roughly a tenth seen once. The chain couples TRBV18 to TRBJ2-1, with 8 bases fitting TRBD1. Sequencing used PBMCs from the stem cell graft donor, obtained from the stem cell graft. The origin of this receptor is a human donor who donated a stem cell graft to a child with acute myeloid leukemia. CDR3 nucleotides: TGTGCCAGCTCACCAGTGGACAGGGATAATGAGCAGTTCTTC. This translates into CASSPVDRDNEQFF.